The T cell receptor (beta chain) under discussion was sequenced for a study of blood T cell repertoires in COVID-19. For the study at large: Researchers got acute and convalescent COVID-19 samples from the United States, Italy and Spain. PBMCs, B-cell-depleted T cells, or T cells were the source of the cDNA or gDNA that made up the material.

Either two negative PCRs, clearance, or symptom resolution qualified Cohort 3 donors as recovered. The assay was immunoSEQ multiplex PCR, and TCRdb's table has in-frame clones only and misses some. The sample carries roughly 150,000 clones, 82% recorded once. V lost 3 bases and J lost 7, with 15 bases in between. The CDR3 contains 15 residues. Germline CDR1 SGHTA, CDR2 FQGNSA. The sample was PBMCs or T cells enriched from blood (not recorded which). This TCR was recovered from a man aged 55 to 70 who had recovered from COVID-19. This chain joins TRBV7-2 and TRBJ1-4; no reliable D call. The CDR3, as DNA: TGTGCCAGCAGCTTTACGGGGAAGGTTGGTGAAAAACTGTTTTTT. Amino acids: CASSFTGKVGEKLFF. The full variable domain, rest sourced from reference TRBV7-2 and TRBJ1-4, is GAGVSQSPSNKVTEKGKDVELRCDPISGHTALYWYRQSLGQGLEFLIYFQGNSAPDKSGLPSDRFSAERTGGSVSTLTIQRTQQEDSAVYLCASSFTGKVGEKLFFGSGTQLSVL.